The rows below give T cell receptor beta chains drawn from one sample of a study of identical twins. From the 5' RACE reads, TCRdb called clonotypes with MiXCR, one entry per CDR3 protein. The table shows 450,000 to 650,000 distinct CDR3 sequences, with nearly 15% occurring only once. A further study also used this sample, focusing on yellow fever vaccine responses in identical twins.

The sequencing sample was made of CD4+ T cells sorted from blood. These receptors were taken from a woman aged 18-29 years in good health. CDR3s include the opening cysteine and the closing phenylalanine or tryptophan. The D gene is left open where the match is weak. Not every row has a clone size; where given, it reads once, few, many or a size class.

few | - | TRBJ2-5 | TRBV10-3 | TGTGCCATCAGTGACAGGAGTGTTTTGGAGACCCAGTACTTC | CAISDRSVLETQYF
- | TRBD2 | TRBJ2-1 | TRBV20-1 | TGCAGTGCTAGAACTAGCGGGGGGTACACCTACAATGAGCAGTTCTTC | CSARTSGGYTYNEQFF
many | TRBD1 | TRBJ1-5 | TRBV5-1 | TGCGCCAGCAGTCGGACAGGGGGGGACCAGCCCCAGCATTTT | CASSRTGGDQPQHF
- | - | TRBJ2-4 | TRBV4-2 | TGTGCCAGCAGCCAAGATCGGGGCTGGCGGGACATCCAGTACTTC | CASSQDRGWRDIQYF
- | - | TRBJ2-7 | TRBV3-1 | TGTGCCAGCAGCCAAGCGCCCAGGGGTTACGAGCAGTACTTC | CASSQAPRGYEQYF
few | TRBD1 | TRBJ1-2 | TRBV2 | TGTGCCAGCAGTGACCAGGGGGTTAACTATGGCTACACCTTC | CASSDQGVNYGYTF
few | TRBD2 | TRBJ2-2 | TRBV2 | TGTGCCAGCAGTCATGAGGGACTACCGAACACCGGGGAGCTGTTTTTT | CASSHEGLPNTGELFF
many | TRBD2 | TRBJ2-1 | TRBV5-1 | TGCGCCAGCAGCTTGGGTGGTAGCGGGAGGTACAATGAGCAGTTCTTC | CASSLGGSGRYNEQFF
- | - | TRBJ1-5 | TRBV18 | TGTGCCAGCTCACTCTCCTCGGAGCAGCCCCAGCATTTT | CASSLSSEQPQHF
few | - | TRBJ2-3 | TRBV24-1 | TGTGCCACCGCTATCGGCAGGCGCGAAAACACAGATACGCAGTATTTT | CATAIGRRENTDTQYF